The 26 T cell receptor beta chains given below trace back to one sample, sequenced in a study of cytomegalovirus exposure and HLA in healthy donors. Vbeta (60) and Jbeta (13) primers were used in the PCR. The data were produced by immunoSEQ multiplex PCR, yet TCRdb's version contains in-frame clones alone and is incomplete. Of tens of thousands of clones in the sample, less than 75% were seen once. Sequencing was done on a sample of PBMCs. Source of these receptors: a woman in her twenties or thirties in good health and CMV-seronegative.

The rearrangement links TRBV5-1 to TRBJ2-1; 8 nucleotides agree with TRBD2. Germline trimming cut 6 bases from V and 2 bases from J; bases unmatched to any gene: 7. The germline gives CDR1 SGHRS, CDR2 YFSETQ. CDR3 length equals 15 residues. In DNA, the CDR3 is TGCGCCAGCACCTCCGGAGCGGGGGCCTACAATGAGCAGTTCTTC. Its protein is CASTSGAGAYNEQFF.

The chain employs TRBV5-6 and TRBJ2-7, with TRBD2 matching 15 bases. This CDR3 is 16 amino acids long. The V and J ends lost 3 bases and 1 base, in that order; junction bases with no gene match: 2. Germline CDR1 is SGHDT and CDR2 is YYEEEE. The CDR3 loop is CASSWGLAGGSYEQYF. DNA of the CDR3: TGTGCCAGCAGCTGGGGACTAGCGGGGGGTTCCTACGAGCAGTACTTC.

The J gene is TRBJ2-4, the V gene TRBV7-2; D perhaps matches TRBD1 (6 bases). CDR1 is SGHTA and CDR2 is FQGNSA in the germline V gene. This CDR3 contains 18 residues. V was trimmed by 3 bases and J by 0 bases, leaving 18 bases between them. CDR3: CASSFANRARLAKNIQYF. The DNA of the CDR3 is TGTGCCAGCAGCTTCGCCAACAGGGCCCGACTAGCCAAAAACATTCAGTACTTC.

This clone showed up just once. The chain employs TRBV6-5 and TRBJ1-1, with TRBD1 matching 11 bases. Germline V gene sequence: CDR1 MNHEY, CDR2 SVGAGI. V shed 6 bases and J 5 bases; nucleotides not matched to a gene: 8. The CDR3 extends over 15 amino acids. CDR3 protein: CASRKDRGQSTEAFF. CDR3 sequence (DNA): TGTGCCAGCAGGAAGGACAGGGGGCAGTCAACTGAAGCTTTCTTT.

The J gene is TRBJ2-7, the V gene TRBV6-5; D gene unclear. V shed 3 bases and J shed 6 bases, with 9 bases lying between them. Germline CDR1 and CDR2: MNHEY and SVGAGI. CDR3 size: 12 residues. The chain's CDR3 is CASSYGLGEQYF. The CDR3 DNA reads as TGTGCCAGCAGTTATGGGCTGGGCGAGCAGTACTTC.

This clone was found a few times. The chain links TRBV5-1 to TRBJ1-5; D ambiguous. Trimming removed 0 bases at V and 4 bases at J, with 5 bases between. The CDR3 is 13 amino acids. CDR1 SGHRS and CDR2 YFSETQ come from the germline V gene. CDR3 region: CASSLGQNQPQHF. Written as DNA, the CDR3 is TGCGCCAGCAGCTTGGGGCAGAATCAGCCCCAGCATTTT.

This chain joins TRBV7-8 and TRBJ1-2, with 9 positions matching TRBD1. Trimming removed 2 bases from V and 8 bases from J; junction bases left unmatched: 3. CDR3 length equals 13 residues. Germline CDR1 reads SGHVS; CDR2 reads FQNEAQ. In DNA form, the CDR3 reads TGTGCCAGCAGCTTACGGACAGGGGAAGGCTACACCTTC. It codes for CASSLRTGEGYTF.

As for this clone: A junction end diverges from the germline sequence, so it may reflect a read error. This chain joins TRBV7-2 and TRBJ2-7, with TRBD1 matching 7 bases. From germline, CDR1 is SGHTA and CDR2 FQGNSA. CDR3 size: 14 residues. The CDR3 nucleotides read TGTGCCAGCATCTTAGCAGGGGGCTCCTACGAGCAGTACTTC. Encoded protein: CASILAGGSYEQYF.

The rearrangement links TRBV30 to TRBJ2-7, with D tentatively TRBD1 (6 bases). Trimming left V 2 bases short and J 4 bases short, with 15 bases between. Germline loops: CDR1 GTSNPN, CDR2 SVGIG (reference sequence). The CDR3 has 14 residues. For the CDR3, the DNA is TGTGCCTGGAGTCCACAGGGCGCACCTTACGAGCAGTACTTC. Translating gives CAWSPQGAPYEQYF.

In this sample, this clone turned up once. The chain employs TRBV9 and TRBJ2-1, with D perhaps matching TRBD2 (6 bases). Trimming removed 4 bases at V and 2 bases at J, with 13 bases between. Germline lookup yields CDR1 SGDLS and CDR2 YYNGEE. This CDR3 region has 15 residues. CDR3 loop: CASSFDSGTYNEQFF. The CDR3 DNA sequence: TGTGCCAGCAGCTTTGATAGCGGAACCTACAATGAGCAGTTCTTC.

J is TRBJ2-7 and V is TRBV5-6, with 10 nucleotides matching TRBD1. Unmatched junction bases numbered 7, after V lost 4 bases and J lost 3 bases. The CDR3 totals 15 residues. CDR1 is SGHDT and CDR2 is YYEEEE in the germline V gene. The CDR3 nucleotides read TGTGCCAGCAGCCCTGGGACAGGGGTTGGCTACGAGCAGTACTTC. This gives the protein CASSPGTGVGYEQYF.

The chain has TRBV9 and TRBJ2-3; 7 bases are shared with TRBD2. Per germline, CDR1 SGDLS and CDR2 YYNGEE. This CDR3 has 13 residues. Trimming took 5 bases from V and 6 from J; bases not matched to a gene: 6. As DNA, the CDR3 is TGTGCCAGCAGTTATACTAGCGCGGATACGCAGTATTTT. Encoded protein: CASSYTSADTQYF.

This clone has just one count. The chain combines TRBV29-1 with TRBJ2-7; D is possibly TRBD1 (5 bases). Trimming removed 4 bases from V and 2 bases from J, with 9 bases in between. The CDR3 has 12 amino acids. The germline gives CDR1 SQVTM, CDR2 ANQGSEA. CDR3 bases: TGCAGCGTTGTGGGCAGGGCCTACGAGCAGTACTTC. Translating gives CSVVGRAYEQYF.

This clone has just a few counts. The chain combines TRBV7-2 with TRBJ1-2; no reliable D call. CDR1 SGHTA and CDR2 FQGNSA come from the germline V gene. CDR3 length: 12 amino acids. V dropped 5 bases and J dropped 3 bases, with 7 bases sitting between them. In DNA, the CDR3 is TGTGCCAGCAGCCCCAATTACTATGGCTACACCTTC. Its translation: CASSPNYYGYTF. Full variable domain (rest looked up from reference TRBV7-2 and TRBJ1-2): GAGVSQSPSNKVTEKGKDVELRCDPISGHTALYWYRQSLGQGLEFLIYFQGNSAPDKSGLPSDRFSAERTGGSVSTLTIQRTQQEDSAVYLCASSPNYYGYTFGSGTRLTVV.

The sample holds a few counts of this clone. V usage is TRBV11-1 and J usage is TRBJ2-7; 9 positions agree with TRBD2. J was trimmed by 3 bases and V by 5 bases; bases with no gene match: 5. The CDR3 loop spans 14 amino acids. Germline V gene sequence: CDR1 SGHAT, CDR2 FQDESV (reference sequence). The CDR3 sequence is CASSHETSGYEQYF. CDR3 nucleotide sequence: TGTGCCAGCAGCCATGAGACTAGCGGCTACGAGCAGTACTTC.

This clone was seen more than once but under ten times. This sequence joins TRBV7-9 and TRBJ1-3; tentatively, D is TRBD1 (6 bases). CDR3 length: 15 amino acids. Germline V gives CDR1 SEHNR, CDR2 FQNEAQ (reference sequence). Trimming took off 5 bases at V and 0 bases at J, with 11 bases between the two ends. The CDR3 DNA follows: TGTGCCAGCAGCAGGGACACGTACTCTGGAAACACCATATATTTT. Its protein product is CASSRDTYSGNTIYF. Complete variable domain (other parts from reference TRBV7-9 and TRBJ1-3): DTGVSQNPRHKITKRGQNVTFRCDPISEHNRLYWYRQTLGQGPEFLTYFQNEAQLEKSRLLSDRFSAERPKGSFSTLEIQRTEQGDSAMYLCASSRDTYSGNTIYFGEGSWLTVV.

The genes are TRBV28 and TRBJ2-7, with a possible D match to TRBD1 (6 bases). The CDR3 is made up of 14 amino acids. V lost 6 bases to trimming and J lost 3 bases, with 15 bases between them. The germline gives CDR1 MDHEN, CDR2 SYDVKM. CDR3 protein: CASSPDRIHYEQYF. CDR3 DNA: TGTGCCAGCAGCCCCGACAGGATTCACTACGAGCAGTACTTC.

The chain recombines TRBV2 with TRBJ1-2; 7 bases align to TRBD1. Trimming took 4 bases from V and 8 from J; bases not matched to a gene: 10. The CDR3 has 14 residues. Looked up from germline, CDR1 is SNHLY and CDR2 is FYNNEI. CDR3 sequence reads: CASSAGQAPGGYTF. The CDR3 coding sequence is TGTGCCAGCAGTGCAGGACAGGCGCCGGGGGGCTACACCTTC.

The chain recombines TRBV7-8 with TRBJ1-5; D is uncertain. V shed 5 bases and J shed 2 bases, with 19 bases lying between them. CDR3 length: 17 amino acids. From germline, CDR1 is SGHVS and CDR2 FQNEAQ. CDR3: CASSPVPNNLRNQPQHF. CDR3 DNA sequence: TGTGCCAGCAGCCCCGTCCCCAACAACCTGCGCAATCAGCCCCAGCATTTT. Combining the CDR3 with reference TRBV7-8 and TRBJ1-5 gives the whole variable domain GAGVSQSPRYKVAKRGQDVALRCDPISGHVSLFWYQQALGQGPEFLTYFQNEAQLDKSGLPSDRFFAERPEGSVSTLKIQRTQQEDSAVYLCASSPVPNNLRNQPQHFGDGTRLSIL.

This sequence joins TRBV28 and TRBJ2-1; TRBD2 matches 8 bases. V shed 2 bases and J 4 bases; nucleotides not matched to a gene: 4. CDR3 length equals 15 residues. Germline V gives CDR1 MDHEN, CDR2 SYDVKM. Here the CDR3 DNA reads TGTGCCAGCAGTTTAAGTGAGCGGGGGTACAATGAGCAGTTCTTC. Translated: CASSLSERGYNEQFF.

This chain connects TRBV29-1 to TRBJ2-6; 7 bases line up with TRBD1. The CDR3 loop spans 18 amino acids. Germline CDR1 reads SQVTM; CDR2 reads ANQGSEA. The J segment lost 0 bases and the V segment lost 4 bases, leaving 12 bases of the junction unmatched. The CDR3 region has the DNA TGCAGCGTTGCCCCCGGGACAGCTCTGAGCTCTGGGGCCAACGTCCTGACTTTC. The encoded protein is CSVAPGTALSSGANVLTF.

The chain uses TRBV6-1 and TRBJ2-1, with D possibly matching TRBD2 (6 bases). The CDR3 consists of 15 residues. The V gene's germline CDR1 is MNHNS and CDR2 SASEGT. Trimming cost V 5 bases and J 9 bases, with 20 bases left between them. CDR3 sequence (DNA): TGTGCCAGCAGTCACCCCGCGGGGTCCGGGGGTGAGCAGTTCTTC. Its translation: CASSHPAGSGGEQFF.

J is TRBJ2-7 and V is TRBV9, with D possibly matching TRBD2 (7 bases). Germline V gives CDR1 SGDLS, CDR2 YYNGEE. V was trimmed by 4 bases and J by 5 bases, leaving 22 bases between them. This CDR3 contains 16 residues. The CDR3 sequence is CASSSPYAGAVDEQYF. In DNA form, the CDR3 reads TGTGCCAGCAGCTCCCCTTATGCGGGGGCGGTGGACGAGCAGTACTTC.

CDR3 coding DNA: TGTGCCAGCAGTTTAGCGAGACAAGAGACCCAGTACTTC. It encodes CASSLARQETQYF. The V call is TRBV27, the J call TRBJ2-5, with D unclear. Per germline, CDR1 MNHEY and CDR2 SMNVEV (reference sequence). This CDR3 has 13 amino acids. V was shortened by 2 bases and J by 2 bases, with 6 bases between the two germline ends.

Here the CDR3 reads CASSQGTTRSGNTIYF. The CDR3 coding sequence is TGTGCCAGCAGCCAAGGAACGACACGCTCTGGAAACACCATATATTTT. The chain is built from TRBV14 and TRBJ1-3; D gene unclear. CDR3 length equals 16 residues. V was clipped by 1 base and J by 0 bases, with 10 bases between them. CDR1 is SGHDN, CDR2 FVKESK, per germline.

V is TRBV28 and J is TRBJ1-5; D ambiguous. V dropped 6 bases and J dropped 3 bases, with 15 bases sitting between them. CDR1 and CDR2 (germline): MDHEN, SYDVKM. The CDR3 has 15 amino acids. CDR3 in amino acids: CASRPARQANQPQHF. CDR3 in DNA: TGTGCCAGCAGGCCAGCCCGGCAGGCCAATCAGCCCCAGCATTTT. Combining the CDR3 with reference TRBV28 and TRBJ1-5 gives the whole variable domain DVKVTQSSRYLVKRTGEKVFLECVQDMDHENMFWYRQDPGLGLRLIYFSYDVKMKEKGDIPEGYSVSREKKERFSLILESASTNQTSMYLCASRPARQANQPQHFGDGTRLSIL.